Presented here are 9 T cell receptor beta chains from one specimen sequenced in a study of T cell changes during pregnancy in multiple sclerosis (dated by TCRdb to about 2019). Libraries were made using the immunoSEQ multiplex PCR assay. TCRdb holds this immuneACCESS table with in-frame rearrangements only. Some clones are missing; in checked studies, unresolved V genes explain under half, and the rest has no known cause. The sample records approximately 58,000 clones, roughly 90% of which are singletons. The ten largest make up about 2.7% of the sample. Here the sequenced sample was peripheral blood, taken in the second trimester of pregnancy. Source of these receptors: a female donor in good health, enrolled as a control in a pregnancy study.

The chain combines TRBV7-9 with TRBJ1-2; 8 nucleotides match TRBD1. Germline V gives CDR1 SEHNR, CDR2 FQNEAQ (reference sequence). Unmatched junction bases numbered 6, after V lost 5 bases and J lost 4 bases. This CDR3 has 14 residues. Written as DNA, the CDR3 is TGTGCCAGCAGCCCGGGACAGGCGTCCTATGGCTACACCTTC. It is translated as CASSPGQASYGYTF.

The CDR3: CASSSGQDTIYF. CDR3 in DNA: TGTGCCAGCAGCTCAGGGCAAGACACCATATATTTT. The J gene is TRBJ1-3, the V gene TRBV7-9, with D tentatively TRBD1 (5 bases). The CDR3 sequence is 12 residues long. Trimming shortened V by 4 bases and J by 8 bases, and 9 bases separated the two germline ends. Germline V gene lookup returns CDR1 SEHNR and CDR2 FQNEAQ (reference sequence).

This clone was picked up a small number of times. This sequence joins TRBV27 and TRBJ2-7; the match to TRBD2 covers 11 bases. Germline V gene data show CDR1 as MNHEY and CDR2 as SMNVEV (reference sequence). This CDR3 comprises 16 residues. The trim removed 5 bases at V and 0 bases at J, leaving 6 bases unmatched. This CDR3 is CASSLWGTSGSYEQYF. The CDR3 DNA sequence: TGTGCCAGCAGTCTATGGGGGACTAGCGGCTCCTACGAGCAGTACTTC.

This clone appeared once. V usage is TRBV5-1 and J usage is TRBJ2-5, with 10 bases aligning to TRBD2. The CDR3 consists of 15 residues. Germline CDR1 reads SGHRS; CDR2 reads YFSETQ. V was clipped by 3 bases and J by 2 bases; unmatched bases: 4. CDR3 protein: CASSWTSGLQETQYF. In DNA form, the CDR3 reads TGCGCCAGCAGCTGGACTAGCGGCTTACAAGAGACCCAGTACTTC.

V is TRBV5-1 and J is TRBJ2-1; 12 bases line up with TRBD2. The CDR3 spans 15 residues. V shed 3 bases, J shed 2 bases, and the junction held 0 bases outside the gene matches. Germline loops: CDR1 SGHRS, CDR2 YFSETQ. CDR3 in amino acids: CASSWTSGTYNEQFF. The CDR3 DNA is TGCGCCAGCAGCTGGACTAGCGGGACCTACAATGAGCAGTTCTTC. The full variable domain, with the rest looked up from reference TRBV5-1 and TRBJ2-1, is KAGVTQTPRYLIKTRGQQVTLSCSPISGHRSVSWYQQTPGQGLQFLFEYFSETQRNKGNFPGRFSGRQFSNSRSEMNVSTLELGDSALYLCASSWTSGTYNEQFFGPGTRLTVL.

V and J are TRBV11-2 and TRBJ2-1, with 13 nucleotides matching TRBD2. CDR3 length: 18 residues. V lost 5 bases, J lost 6 bases, and 13 bases stayed unmatched. The V gene's germline CDR1 is SGHAT and CDR2 FQNNGV. The DNA of the CDR3 is TGTGCCAGCAGCCGGACATCACCGGGACTAGCGGGGACCAATGAGCAGTTCTTC. This encodes CASSRTSPGLAGTNEQFF.

The chain links TRBV2 to TRBJ1-4; 11 nucleotides match TRBD1. CDR3 length: 15 residues. Germline V lookup: CDR1 SNHLY, CDR2 FYNNEI. The V gene end was trimmed by 7 bases and the J gene end by 1 base; junction bases not matched to a gene: 2. CDR3 protein: CASKGQGVTNEKLFF. The CDR3 region has the DNA TGTGCCAGCAAGGGACAGGGGGTAACTAATGAAAAACTGTTTTTT.

The genes are TRBV7-2 and TRBJ1-2, with D maybe TRBD1 (5 bases). With 5 bases removed from V and 6 bases from J, the gap between germline ends came to 10 bases. There are 12 residues in the CDR3. Germline CDR1 reads SGHTA; CDR2 reads FQGNSA. CDR3 in DNA: TGTGCCAGCAGCCGGGTAGGGGATGGCTACACCTTC. This translates into CASSRVGDGYTF.

V usage is TRBV28 and J usage is TRBJ2-7; perhaps TRBD1 as D (6 bases). Germline lookup yields CDR1 MDHEN and CDR2 SYDVKM. The CDR3 is 14 residues long. The V and J ends lost 7 bases and 2 bases respectively, with 15 bases between them. In DNA, the CDR3 is TGTGCCAGCAACCAGGACAGTTCCCCCTACGAGCAGTACTTC. Amino acids: CASNQDSSPYEQYF.